This T cell receptor (beta chain) was sequenced during a study of blood T cell repertoires in COVID-19. On the study more broadly: COVID-19 samples from acute and convalescent phases originated in the United States, Italy and Spain. PBMCs, B-cell-depleted T cells, or T cells were the source of the cDNA or gDNA that made up the material.

CDR1 MDHEN and CDR2 SYDVKM come from the germline V gene. The CDR3 covers 13 residues. The V and J ends lost 6 bases and 1 base respectively, with 9 bases between them. Only a few counts were recorded for this clone. It was during active infection that Seattle patients were enrolled and then longitudinally followed. Per the original methods: Amplified reference gene primers provided the basis for estimating nucleated cell counts. Sequencing used immunoSEQ multiplex PCR; TCRdb keeps in-frame clones, though not all of them. Clonal size and the V and J genes are those of that table, whereas D and trimming came from the DNA. The sample has more than 150,000 clones; about four fifths are singletons.

The TCR sequence derives from a woman older than 75 with COVID-19, enrolled during active disease. The chain has TRBV28 and TRBJ1-1; TRBD1 might be the D (6 bases). The sequenced material came from peripheral blood. The CDR3 DNA reads as TGTGCCAGCAGGGACAGATGGAACACTGAAGCTTTCTTT. Translated: CASRDRWNTEAFF.